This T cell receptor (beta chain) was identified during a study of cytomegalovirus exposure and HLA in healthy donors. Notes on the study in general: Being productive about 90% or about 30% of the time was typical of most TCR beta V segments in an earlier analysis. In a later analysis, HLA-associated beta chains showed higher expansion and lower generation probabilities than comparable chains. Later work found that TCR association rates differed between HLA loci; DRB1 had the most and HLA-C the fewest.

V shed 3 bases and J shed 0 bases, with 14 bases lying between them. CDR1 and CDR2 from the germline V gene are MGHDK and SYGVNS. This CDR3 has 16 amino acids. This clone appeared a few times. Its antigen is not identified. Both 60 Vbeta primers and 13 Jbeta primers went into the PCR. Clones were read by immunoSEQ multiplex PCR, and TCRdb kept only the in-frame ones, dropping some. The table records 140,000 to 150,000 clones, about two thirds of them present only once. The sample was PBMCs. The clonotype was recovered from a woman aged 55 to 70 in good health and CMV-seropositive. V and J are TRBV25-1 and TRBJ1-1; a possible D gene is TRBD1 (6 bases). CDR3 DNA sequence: TGTGCCAGCAGTGAGTTACAGGGAGGGATGAACACTGAAGCTTTCTTT. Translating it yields CASSELQGGMNTEAFF.